Shown below are 8 T cell receptor beta chains from a single sample sequenced in a study of T cell repertoires in cytomegalovirus infection. TCRdb fed the reads into MiXCR, producing one record per CDR3 protein. The table has some 440,000 distinct CDR3 sequences, about 33% seen once. The sequenced sample consisted of PBMCs. These receptors were taken from a human donor in good health (CMV status not recorded). Some clones in this sample may be carry-over from other donors' samples.

The V and J genes are TRBV10-3 and TRBJ2-5; 8 bases are a match to TRBD2. The V and J ends lost 5 bases and 2 bases, in that order; junction bases with no gene match: 13. This CDR3 is 17 amino acids long. CDR1 and CDR2 from the germline V gene are ENHRY and SYGVKD. The CDR3 DNA reads TGTGCCATCAGTACCCTTGGACGAGCGGGGGAACAAGAGACCCAGTACTTC. As protein: CAISTLGRAGEQETQYF.

Points on this clonotype: This may be a read error, as it is one base from a much larger clone. A read error is likely, as this CDR3 ends without the conserved phenylalanine or tryptophan. The chain recombines TRBV12-3 or TRBV12-4 with TRBJ1-2; possible D gene TRBD1, 6 bases. V lost 6 bases and J lost 4, with 21 bases in between. The CDR3 consists of 16 residues. Written as DNA, the CDR3 is TGTGCCAGCAGCAGAGGGGGGGCAGGGAACTTCTATGGCTACACCTGC. Protein: CASSRGGAGNFYGYTC.

The sample holds a few counts of this clonotype. The genes are TRBV4-3 and TRBJ2-1; tentative D call: TRBD2 (5 bases). V lost 5 bases to trimming and J lost 10 bases, with 18 bases between them. The CDR3 is 14 residues long. Germline lookup yields CDR1 LGHNA and CDR2 YSLEER. The CDR3 loop is CASSWLVGPGEQFF. CDR3 bases: TGCGCCAGCAGCTGGCTAGTAGGCCCGGGGGAGCAGTTCTTC.

In DNA form, the CDR3 reads TGCGCCAGCATCCAGGGACAGGGTGTGACTCTTTATAATGAAAAACTGTTTTTT. It translates to CASIQGQGVTLYNEKLFF. The gene calls are TRBV4-3 and TRBJ1-4; TRBD1 matches 9 bases. The CDR3 is 18 amino acids. J was trimmed by 4 bases and V by 7 bases; bases with no gene match: 16. CDR1 LGHNA and CDR2 YSLEER come from the germline V gene.

V and J are TRBV6-6 and TRBJ1-1, with 7 bases lining up with TRBD1. J was trimmed by 11 bases and V by 0 bases; bases with no gene match: 6. Germline V gene lookup returns CDR1 MNHNY and CDR2 SVGAGI (reference sequence). The CDR3 is made up of 13 amino acids. CDR3 residues: CASSYSRDRDAFF. The CDR3 DNA sequence: TGTGCCAGCAGTTACTCGAGAGACAGGGATGCTTTCTTT.

This clonotype is a singleton in its sample. The rearrangement links TRBV7-8 to TRBJ2-1; either TRBD1 or TRBD2 may fit D (5 bases each). The CDR3 is 13 residues long. Between the trimmed V and J ends, which lost 5 bases and 13 bases, there was a span of 18 bases. The germline gives CDR1 SGHVS, CDR2 FQNEAQ. The CDR3 DNA follows: TGTGCCAGCAGCCCGGGACCTTCGGTGGATCAGTTCTTC. Encoded protein: CASSPGPSVDQFF.

This clonotype was counted ten times or more. This chain joins TRBV7-8 and TRBJ1-5, with 7 bases identical to TRBD1. Germline assignment: CDR1 SGHVS and CDR2 FQNEAQ. J lost 1 base, V lost 5 bases, and 5 bases had no gene match. The CDR3 consists of 15 residues. The CDR3 nucleotides read TGTGCCAGCAGCCCCCAGACAGGGAGCAATCAGCCCCAGCATTTT. Amino acid sequence: CASSPQTGSNQPQHF.

This clonotype was counted ten times or more. The CDR3 reads CASSLGGDTIKSSYNEQFF. CDR3 coding DNA: TGTGCCAGCAGCTTAGGTGGGGACACAATAAAGAGCTCCTACAATGAGCAGTTCTTC. The rearrangement uses TRBV7-2 and TRBJ2-1, with a possible D match to TRBD1 (6 bases). Germline V gene sequence: CDR1 SGHTA, CDR2 FQGNSA. The CDR3 loop spans 19 amino acids. Trimming stripped 1 base from V and 0 bases from J, with 19 bases between.